This paragraph reports one TCR beta chain. TCRdb's copy holds only in-frame clones and misses some; the assay was immunoSEQ multiplex PCR. The sample lists 50,000 to 70,000 clones, 70% to 85% occurring once. The record originates from a study of blood T cell repertoires in COVID-19. After removal of 3 bases from V and 6 bases from J, the junction contained 9 bases not matched to a gene. Germline V gives CDR1 SQVTM, CDR2 ANQGSEA. CDR3 length: 16 amino acids. This TCR came from a woman aged 60-70 years with acute or convalescent COVID-19. The sample consisted of peripheral blood. The chain employs TRBV29-1 and TRBJ2-3; 13 nucleotides line up with TRBD2. The CDR3 is CSVENGWTSGGDTQYF. The CDR3 nucleotides are TGCAGCGTTGAGAACGGTTGGACTAGCGGGGGCGATACGCAGTATTTT.